Presented here are 28 T cell receptor beta chains from one specimen sequenced in a study of cytomegalovirus exposure and HLA in healthy donors. Both 60 Vbeta primers and 13 Jbeta primers went into the PCR. The data were produced by immunoSEQ multiplex PCR, yet TCRdb's version contains in-frame clones alone and is incomplete. Found here are 150,000 or so clones, roughly 79% of them singletons; the top ten hold roughly 1.3%. The specimen sequenced was PBMCs. The receptors stem from a man aged 25-45 years in good health and CMV-seronegative.

The chain employs TRBV6-5 and TRBJ2-7; no reliable D call. The CDR3 consists of 16 residues. V was cut by 3 bases and J by 0 bases, with 15 bases left in between. Germline-derived CDR1 and CDR2 are MNHEY and SVGAGI. DNA of the CDR3: TGTGCCAGCAGTTATAGTTTCGCTTCTTCCTCCTACGAGCAGTACTTC. Translated, it gives CASSYSFASSSYEQYF.

This rearrangement joins TRBV11-2 to TRBJ1-6; TRBD1 is a possible D gene (5 bases). Between the trimmed V and J ends, which lost 0 bases and 7 bases, there was a span of 10 bases. This CDR3 comprises 15 residues. Looked up from germline, CDR1 is SGHAT and CDR2 is FQNNGV. The CDR3 nucleotides are TGTGCCAGCAGCTTAGAATGGGGCGGAAATTCACCCCTCCACTTT. It translates to CASSLEWGGNSPLHF.

J is TRBJ1-1 and V is TRBV28; tentatively, D is TRBD1 (6 bases). V lost 4 bases to trimming and J lost 2 bases, with 14 bases between them. The CDR3 is made up of 15 amino acids. Germline assignment: CDR1 MDHEN and CDR2 SYDVKM. For the CDR3, the DNA is TGTGCCAGCAGTTCCCCGGGGGGGCCTAACACTGAAGCTTTCTTT. As protein: CASSSPGGPNTEAFF. Together with reference TRBV28 and TRBJ1-1, the CDR3 gives the full variable domain: DVKVTQSSRYLVKRTGEKVFLECVQDMDHENMFWYRQDPGLGLRLIYFSYDVKMKEKGDIPEGYSVSREKKERFSLILESASTNQTSMYLCASSSPGGPNTEAFFGQGTRLTVV.

V is TRBV7-6 and J is TRBJ2-1, with 8 bases matching TRBD1. Germline V CDR1 and CDR2: SGHVS, FNYEAQ. The CDR3 consists of 15 residues. The trim removed 5 bases at V and 4 bases at J, leaving 7 bases unmatched. The CDR3 here is CASSGAGGWYNEQFF. The CDR3 bases are TGTGCCAGCAGCGGGGCAGGGGGCTGGTACAATGAGCAGTTCTTC.

The chain employs TRBV9 and TRBJ2-1, with 9 bases that match TRBD1. CDR3 length: 17 amino acids. Germline V gene data show CDR1 as SGDLS and CDR2 as YYNGEE. The junction had 8 bases not matched to a gene; V was cut back by 0 bases and J by 4 bases. Here the CDR3 reads CASSVGLGQGNYNEQFF. In nucleotides, the CDR3 is TGTGCCAGCAGCGTAGGATTGGGACAGGGAAATTACAATGAGCAGTTCTTC.

The chain carries TRBV11-3 and TRBJ1-1; the D is unclear. The CDR3 contains 15 residues. The V end lost 4 bases, the J end lost 7 bases, and 19 bases lay between the germline ends. CDR1 is SGHNT, CDR2 YENEEA, per germline. The CDR3 spells CASSSPMRPEIEAFF. DNA of the CDR3: TGTGCCAGCAGCTCCCCAATGAGGCCGGAGATTGAAGCTTTCTTT.

J is TRBJ1-5 and V is TRBV9; 8 bases agree with TRBD1. The V gene's germline CDR1 is SGDLS and CDR2 YYNGEE. Trimming removed 4 bases from V and 6 bases from J; junction bases left unmatched: 12. This CDR3 has 16 residues. The CDR3 DNA is TGTGCCAGCAGCCCCGGTGATTCAGGGGGCTTTCAGCCCCAGCATTTT. The encoded protein is CASSPGDSGGFQPQHF.

This sequence joins TRBV7-9 and TRBJ1-5; D may be TRBD1 (5 bases). Trimming cost V 6 bases and J 5 bases, with 8 bases left between them. The germline V gene has CDR1 SEHNR and CDR2 FQNEAQ (reference sequence). This CDR3 comprises 12 residues. The CDR3 region has the DNA TGTGCCAGCAGGGCGGGGGATCAGCCCCAGCATTTT. Its translation is CASRAGDQPQHF.

The chain employs TRBV2 and TRBJ2-1; D might be TRBD2 (6 bases). V lost 8 bases and J lost 6, with 17 bases in between. From germline, CDR1 is SNHLY and CDR2 FYNNEI. CDR3 size: 14 residues. Written as DNA, the CDR3 is TGTGCCAGCCGGGGTTTTGGCGGGACCAATGAGCAGTTCTTC. Amino acids: CASRGFGGTNEQFF.

The V gene is TRBV7-2, the J gene TRBJ1-6; TRBD1 matches at 8 bases. Unmatched junction bases numbered 14, after V lost 9 bases and J lost 7 bases. Germline-derived CDR1 and CDR2 are SGHTA and FQGNSA. The CDR3 is 16 amino acids. DNA of the CDR3: TGTGCCAGTACCTCCCAGGGGGCGACGGACAATTCACCCCTCCACTTT. Translated: CASTSQGATDNSPLHF.

The chain couples TRBV28 to TRBJ1-1; D is possibly TRBD1 (6 bases). Looked up from germline, CDR1 is MDHEN and CDR2 is SYDVKM. Trimming cost V 4 bases and J 1 base, with 19 bases left between them. This CDR3 has 17 residues. CDR3: CASSSPGASRGNTEAFF. The CDR3 DNA is TGTGCCAGCAGTTCACCAGGGGCATCACGGGGGAACACTGAAGCTTTCTTT.

The chain recombines TRBV19 with TRBJ2-7; a possible D gene is TRBD1 (6 bases). CDR1 and CDR2 (germline): LNHDA, SQIVND (reference sequence). The CDR3 has 13 amino acids. Trimming removed 5 bases from V and 3 bases from J, with 11 bases in between. The CDR3 protein is CASSSGHIYEQYF. In DNA form, the CDR3 reads TGTGCCAGTAGTTCGGGACATATCTACGAGCAGTACTTC.

As to this clone: A junction boundary mismatches the germline segment, possibly from a read error. The V call is TRBV7-9, the J call TRBJ1-2; 12 bases align to TRBD1. Germline CDR1 reads SEHNR; CDR2 reads FQNEAQ (reference sequence). This CDR3 comprises 14 residues. As DNA, the CDR3 is TGTTCCAGCAGCTGGGGACAGGGGGCGGATGGCTACACCTTC. Its protein product is CSSSWGQGADGYTF.

The J gene is TRBJ2-3, the V gene TRBV5-1; D might be TRBD2 (6 bases). V gave up 2 bases and J gave up 2 bases, with 9 bases separating them. This CDR3 has 14 residues. CDR1 and CDR2 from the germline V gene are SGHRS and YFSETQ. The DNA for the CDR3 is TGCGCCAGCAGCTTTGGCGGGAACACAGATACGCAGTATTTT. Amino acids: CASSFGGNTDTQYF.

The J gene is TRBJ2-1, the V gene TRBV2; D is unresolved. Trimming stripped 5 bases from V and 4 bases from J, with 3 bases between. CDR1 is SNHLY, CDR2 FYNNEI, per germline. The CDR3 consists of 11 residues. The CDR3 is CASSQYNEQFF. CDR3 DNA: TGTGCCAGCAGTCAATACAATGAGCAGTTCTTC.

This chain links TRBV11-2 with TRBJ2-5; 8 bases fit TRBD2. CDR3 length equals 13 residues. The junction had 9 bases not matched to a gene; V was cut back by 5 bases and J by 10 bases. Germline V gene lookup returns CDR1 SGHAT and CDR2 FQNNGV. As DNA, the CDR3 is TGTGCCAGCAGCCTGCATCTCAGCGGGAGCCAGTACTTC. Protein product: CASSLHLSGSQYF.

The rearrangement joins TRBV6-4 to TRBJ2-2; no clear D. The ends were cut back, 0 bases at V and 4 bases at J, with 6 bases in the middle. Germline lookup yields CDR1 MRHNA and CDR2 SNTAGT. The CDR3 contains 14 residues. As DNA, the CDR3 is TGTGCCAGCAGTGACTCGGCAGGCACCGGGGAGCTGTTTTTT. Its protein is CASSDSAGTGELFF.

This clone was seen only a few times. The rearrangement uses TRBV10-3 and TRBJ1-4; TRBD1 agrees at 9 bases. From germline, CDR1 is ENHRY and CDR2 SYGVKD. The CDR3 covers 14 residues. Trimming cost V 6 bases and J 5 bases; bases outside gene matches: 4. This CDR3 reads CAISPGQGNEKLFF. The CDR3 DNA is TGTGCCATCAGCCCGGGACAGGGAAATGAAAAACTGTTTTTT.

The J gene is TRBJ1-6, the V gene TRBV6-5, with a tentative D call TRBD1 (6 bases). Trimming left V 4 bases short and J 0 bases short, with 10 bases between. This CDR3 region has 16 residues. Germline loops: CDR1 MNHEY, CDR2 SVGAGI. This chain's CDR3 is CASSSTGSSYNSPLHF. The CDR3 nucleotides are TGTGCCAGCAGTTCCACAGGGAGCTCCTATAATTCACCCCTCCACTTT.

The chain recombines TRBV27 with TRBJ2-6, with a tentative D call TRBD1 (5 bases). V lost 5 bases and J 0 bases, leaving 20 bases between the germline ends. The CDR3 length is 19 residues. CDR1 is MNHEY and CDR2 is SMNVEV in the germline V gene (reference sequence). The CDR3 is CASSEKGVLSSSGANVLTF. The CDR3 DNA follows: TGTGCCAGCAGTGAAAAAGGGGTCCTTTCTAGCTCTGGGGCCAACGTCCTGACTTTC.

This rearrangement joins TRBV27 to TRBJ2-1; the D gene is possibly TRBD2 (5 bases). V lost 7 bases and J lost 2, with 15 bases in between. The CDR3 is 15 amino acids. Germline V gene data show CDR1 as MNHEY and CDR2 as SMNVEV (reference sequence). This chain's CDR3 is CASTGMRLTYNEQFF. The DNA of the CDR3 is TGTGCCAGCACCGGGATGCGGTTAACCTACAATGAGCAGTTCTTC.

The rearrangement uses TRBV28 and TRBJ1-5; no reliable D call. V was trimmed by 8 bases and J by 4 bases, leaving 18 bases between them. The CDR3 contains 15 residues. In germline, CDR1 is MDHEN, CDR2 SYDVKM. CDR3 residues: CASPPSGLPNQPQHF. In DNA, the CDR3 is TGTGCCAGCCCCCCCTCAGGTCTTCCAAATCAGCCCCAGCATTTT.

V gene TRBV19 combines with J gene TRBJ2-3; 8 nucleotides align to TRBD2. J gave up 6 bases and V 5 bases, and 10 bases lay outside the gene matches. Germline CDR1 reads LNHDA; CDR2 reads SQIVND (reference sequence). This CDR3 has 15 amino acids. This chain's CDR3 is CASSVSGARRDTQYF. Written as DNA, the CDR3 is TGTGCCAGTAGTGTTAGCGGGGCAAGGAGGGATACGCAGTATTTT.

The rearrangement joins TRBV5-1 to TRBJ2-1, with TRBD2 matching over 8 bases. Losses at the gene ends were 0 bases for V and 7 bases for J; bases not matched to a gene: 9. This CDR3 comprises 16 residues. The germline gives CDR1 SGHRS, CDR2 YFSETQ. CDR3: CASSLAWSGRGNEQFF. The CDR3 DNA follows: TGCGCCAGCAGCTTGGCCTGGAGCGGGAGAGGGAATGAGCAGTTCTTC.

V gene TRBV10-3 combines with J gene TRBJ1-5; TRBD1 matches at 10 bases. Trimming took 4 bases from V and 5 from J; bases not matched to a gene: 2. From germline, CDR1 is ENHRY and CDR2 SYGVKD. The CDR3 contains 14 residues. The CDR3 nucleotides are TGTGCCATCAGTGCCGGGACAGGGGATCAGCCCCAGCATTTT. It is translated as CAISAGTGDQPQHF.

The V call is TRBV13, the J call TRBJ2-1; tentative D call: TRBD2 (7 bases). The CDR3 is 15 residues long. V gave up 7 bases and J gave up 4 bases, with 17 bases separating them. The germline CDR1 and CDR2 sequences are PRHDT and FYEKMQ (reference sequence). CDR3 residues: CASTLGGGEYNEQFF. As DNA, the CDR3 is TGTGCCAGCACCTTGGGGGGGGGCGAGTACAATGAGCAGTTCTTC.

The rearrangement links TRBV20-1 to TRBJ2-5; D may be TRBD2 (6 bases). V was shortened by 6 bases and J by 11 bases, with 16 bases between the two germline ends. Germline lookup yields CDR1 DFQATT and CDR2 SNEGSKA (reference sequence). This CDR3 contains 11 residues. CDR3 nucleotide sequence: TGCAGTGCGGCATCCTGGGGGGAGCAGTACTTC. Residues: CSAASWGEQYF.

This rearrangement joins TRBV15 to TRBJ2-6, with D tentatively TRBD1 (6 bases). V gave up 0 bases and J gave up 4 bases, with 10 bases separating them. CDR1 and CDR2 from the germline V gene are LNHNV and YYDKDF (reference sequence). This CDR3 region has 16 residues. The CDR3 DNA is TGTGCCACCAGCAGAGACCCAGGGGTCGGGGCCAACGTCCTGACTTTC. This translates into CATSRDPGVGANVLTF. Looking up the rest from reference TRBV15 and TRBJ2-6 gives the full variable domain: DAMVIQNPRYQVTQFGKPVTLSCSQTLNHNVMYWYQQKSSQAPKLLFHYYDKDFNNEADTPDNFQSRRPNTSFCFLDIRSPGLGDTAMYLCATSRDPGVGANVLTFGAGSRLTVL.